Below, 23 T cell receptor beta chains from the same sample are listed, as sequenced in a study of graft-versus-host responses after intestinal transplantation. Profiling relied on immunoSEQ multiplex PCR, and the TCRdb table lists in-frame clones only, not all of them. This sample has roughly 110,000 clones, with 90% to 95% found just once. No antigen has been identified for these receptors. The specimen comprised unstimulated CD8+ T cells sorted from spleen or lymph node cells, sampled before transplant. All receptors come from a human donor who was the organ donor for an intestinal transplant.

This clone has just one count. The chain employs TRBV13 and TRBJ1-2; D uncertain. Germline-derived CDR1 and CDR2 are PRHDT and FYEKMQ (reference sequence). This CDR3 contains 13 residues. Trimming shortened V by 3 bases and J by 8 bases, and 13 bases separated the two germline ends. In DNA, the CDR3 is TGTGCCAGCAGCTTCACAAGGGTAGGGGGCTACACCTTC. Translated, it gives CASSFTRVGGYTF. The full variable domain, its missing parts supplied by reference TRBV13 and TRBJ1-2, is AAGVIQSPRHLIKEKRETATLKCYPIPRHDTVYWYQQGPGQDPQFLISFYEKMQSDKGSIPDRFSAQQFSDYHSELNMSSLELGDSALYFCASSFTRVGGYTFGSGTRLTVV.

The chain couples TRBV19 to TRBJ1-4; 8 bases are shared with TRBD1. Germline CDR1 reads LNHDA; CDR2 reads SQIVND (reference sequence). CDR3 length: 13 residues. V was pared by 3 bases and J by 8 bases, with 2 bases of the junction left unmatched. The CDR3 bases are TGTGCCAGTAGTATCCAGGGGGCGGAAAAACTGTTTTTT. This encodes CASSIQGAEKLFF. Full variable domain (rest looked up from reference TRBV19 and TRBJ1-4): DGGITQSPKYLFRKEGQNVTLSCEQNLNHDAMYWYRQDPGQGLRLIYYSQIVNDFQKGDIAEGYSVSREKKESFPLTVTSAQKNPTAFYLCASSIQGAEKLFFGSGTQLSVL.

This clone showed up just once. The chain recombines TRBV2 with TRBJ2-7, with TRBD2 matching 7 bases. This CDR3 is built from 15 residues. With V trimmed by 5 bases and J by 3 bases, 10 bases remained unmatched. Germline CDR1 reads SNHLY; CDR2 reads FYNNEI. The CDR3 DNA follows: TGTGCCAGCAGTCCCGAGGGGAGGGACGGCTACGAGCAGTACTTC. Translated: CASSPEGRDGYEQYF.

The rearrangement uses TRBV5-1 and TRBJ1-3; no reliable D call. The CDR3 is made up of 16 amino acids. The germline CDR1 and CDR2 sequences are SGHRS and YFSETQ. Trimming pared 2 bases from V and 0 bases from J, leaving 12 bases between. CDR3 amino acids: CASSFGLPSSGNTIYF. The DNA for the CDR3 is TGCGCCAGCAGCTTCGGGCTTCCTAGCTCTGGAAACACCATATATTTT.

V is TRBV5-1 and J is TRBJ2-7, with D tentatively TRBD2 (6 bases). V was trimmed by 0 bases and J by 0 bases, leaving 7 bases between them. In germline, CDR1 is SGHRS, CDR2 YFSETQ. There are 14 residues in the CDR3. CDR3 amino acids: CASSLVADSYEQYF. The CDR3, as DNA: TGCGCCAGCAGCTTGGTAGCGGACTCCTACGAGCAGTACTTC.

The CDR3 nucleotides read TGTGCCAGCACGCAACGGGGGGACAGGGGAACCTTC. This gives the protein CASTQRGDRGTF. The chain links TRBV7-9 to TRBJ1-2; 10 bases agree with TRBD1. This CDR3 is built from 12 residues. CDR1 and CDR2 from the germline V gene are SEHNR and FQNEAQ (reference sequence). Trimming cost V 7 bases and J 14 bases; bases outside gene matches: 10.

The chain employs TRBV11-2 and TRBJ2-1; D is unresolved. V dropped 2 bases and J dropped 4 bases, with 6 bases sitting between them. Germline CDR1 SGHAT, CDR2 FQNNGV. This CDR3 has 13 residues. In DNA, the CDR3 is TGTGCCAGCAGCTTATCCACATACAATGAGCAGTTCTTC. Its translation: CASSLSTYNEQFF.

V and J are TRBV19 and TRBJ2-7, with 7 bases fitting TRBD2. The CDR3 spans 15 residues. Trimming removed 3 bases from V and 1 base from J; junction bases left unmatched: 6. CDR1 LNHDA and CDR2 SQIVND come from the germline V gene (reference sequence). This chain's CDR3 is CASSIGAGPSYEQYF. The CDR3 coding sequence is TGTGCCAGTAGTATCGGAGCGGGGCCTTCCTACGAGCAGTACTTC.

This clone was recorded once. The V gene is TRBV19, the J gene TRBJ2-3, with D possibly matching TRBD2 (6 bases). The V gene lost 6 bases and the J gene lost 0 bases, with 13 bases spanning the gap. CDR3 length: 15 residues. Per germline, CDR1 LNHDA and CDR2 SQIVND (reference sequence). This CDR3 is CASSTSSSSTDTQYF. The CDR3 region has the DNA TGTGCCAGTAGCACTAGCTCCTCGAGCACAGATACGCAGTATTTT.

J is TRBJ1-1 and V is TRBV28, with unresolved D. V was clipped by 5 bases and J by 0 bases, with 10 bases between them. This CDR3 has 14 residues. The germline V gene encodes CDR1 MDHEN and CDR2 SYDVKM. Here the CDR3 reads CASSPRLMNTEAFF. CDR3 DNA: TGTGCCAGCAGTCCCCGACTGATGAACACTGAAGCTTTCTTT. Based on the CDR3 plus reference TRBV28 and TRBJ1-1, the full variable domain is DVKVTQSSRYLVKRTGEKVFLECVQDMDHENMFWYRQDPGLGLRLIYFSYDVKMKEKGDIPEGYSVSREKKERFSLILESASTNQTSMYLCASSPRLMNTEAFFGQGTRLTVV.

V is TRBV21-1 and J is TRBJ1-4. TRBV21-1 is marked as a pseudogene. This CDR3 has 12 residues. Written as DNA, the CDR3 is TGTGCCAGCAGCGCCCACAATGAAAAACTGTTTTTT. As protein: CASSAHNEKLFF.

The rearrangement links TRBV7-9 to TRBJ2-3; a possible D gene is TRBD1 (6 bases). V gave up 5 bases and J gave up 1 base, with 10 bases separating them. The germline V gene has CDR1 SEHNR and CDR2 FQNEAQ (reference sequence). The length of the CDR3 is 14 residues. The chain's CDR3 is CASSRQVGTDTQYF. As DNA, the CDR3 is TGTGCCAGCAGCCGACAGGTGGGCACAGATACGCAGTATTTT.

The sample holds one count of this clone. This chain uses TRBV5-4 with TRBJ1-1; D may be TRBD1 (6 bases). V was clipped by 1 base and J by 7 bases, with 20 bases between them. Germline CDR1 is SGHNT and CDR2 is YYREEE (reference sequence). The CDR3 extends over 16 amino acids. CDR3 DNA sequence: TGTGCCAGCAGCTTGTTCGGGGGGGCTCTGGACGATGAAGCTTTCTTT. Translating it yields CASSLFGGALDDEAFF.

The V call is TRBV18, the J call TRBJ1-1; D not resolved. The V and J ends lost 1 base and 4 bases respectively, with 16 bases between them. The CDR3 spans 16 residues. Germline-derived CDR1 and CDR2 are KGHSH and LQKENI. CDR3: CASSPQAKGGSTEAFF. Written as DNA, the CDR3 is TGTGCCAGCTCACCACAAGCCAAAGGAGGTAGCACTGAAGCTTTCTTT.

The chain employs TRBV5-1 and TRBJ1-1; possibly TRBD1 for D (5 bases). This CDR3 spans 17 amino acids. CDR1 and CDR2 (germline): SGHRS, YFSETQ. V shed 4 bases and J shed 5 bases, with 24 bases lying between them. The CDR3, as DNA: TGCGCCAGCAGCCTGAATGGGCTCGGGCCCCGGGGGACTGAAGCTTTCTTT. Its translation: CASSLNGLGPRGTEAFF.

This chain uses TRBV5-1 with TRBJ1-3; TRBD1 might be the D (6 bases). This CDR3 is 13 amino acids long. V was trimmed by 1 base and J by 4 bases, leaving 6 bases between them. Germline CDR1 SGHRS, CDR2 YFSETQ. The CDR3 loop reads CASSLTGGNTIYF. The CDR3 DNA is TGCGCCAGCAGCTTGACAGGGGGAAACACCATATATTTT. The whole variable domain, remainder taken from reference TRBV5-1 and TRBJ1-3, is KAGVTQTPRYLIKTRGQQVTLSCSPISGHRSVSWYQQTPGQGLQFLFEYFSETQRNKGNFPGRFSGRQFSNSRSEMNVSTLELGDSALYLCASSLTGGNTIYFGEGSWLTVV.

This clone was counted between two and nine times. J is TRBJ1-1 and V is TRBV30; D is perhaps TRBD1 (5 bases). Germline CDR1 GTSNPN, CDR2 SVGIG (reference sequence). This CDR3 has 11 amino acids. The CDR3 spells CATSGDTEAFF. The CDR3 region has the DNA TGTGCTACCTCGGGGGACACTGAAGCTTTCTTT. Using reference TRBV30 and TRBJ1-1 for the parts outside the CDR3, the full variable domain is SQTIHQWPATLVQPVGSPLSLECTVEGTSNPNLYWYRQAAGRGLQLLFYSVGIGQISSEVPQNLSASRPQDRQFILSSKKLLLSDSGFYLCATSGDTEAFFGQGTRLTVV.

The sample holds a few counts of this clone. V gene TRBV19 combines with J gene TRBJ1-2; D remains unclear. V was shortened by 5 bases and J by 5 bases, with 3 bases between the two germline ends. The CDR3 loop spans 10 amino acids. Per germline, CDR1 LNHDA and CDR2 SQIVND (reference sequence). CDR3 sequence reads: CASSGYGYTF. CDR3 sequence (DNA): TGTGCCAGTAGTGGGTATGGCTACACCTTC. Using reference TRBV19 and TRBJ1-2 for the parts outside the CDR3, the full variable domain is DGGITQSPKYLFRKEGQNVTLSCEQNLNHDAMYWYRQDPGQGLRLIYYSQIVNDFQKGDIAEGYSVSREKKESFPLTVTSAQKNPTAFYLCASSGYGYTFGSGTRLTVV.

The chain uses TRBV27 and TRBJ1-1; 8 bases align to TRBD1. J was trimmed by 4 bases and V by 3 bases; bases with no gene match: 1. In germline, CDR1 is MNHEY, CDR2 SMNVEV (reference sequence). CDR3 length equals 13 residues. The CDR3 DNA reads TGTGCCAGCAGTTTTACAGGGGGCACTGAAGCTTTCTTT. Protein: CASSFTGGTEAFF.

The chain is built from TRBV4-1 and TRBJ2-3; D is unresolved. Trimming shortened V by 2 bases and J by 4 bases, and 10 bases separated the two germline ends. Germline-derived CDR1 and CDR2 are MGHRA and YSYEKL. CDR3 length: 14 amino acids. CDR3 nucleotides: TGCGCCAGCAGCCAATGGGTCATGGCAGATACGCAGTATTTT. It yields the protein CASSQWVMADTQYF.

A remark on this clone: Distinct nucleotide sequences in the sample also encode this CDR3. The CDR3 protein is CASSPQSWRTEAFF. CDR3 nucleotide sequence: TGTGCCAGCAGTCCTCAGTCCTGGCGCACTGAAGCTTTCTTT. The rearrangement links TRBV6-5 to TRBJ1-1; D is unresolved. Germline V gives CDR1 MNHEY, CDR2 SVGAGI. The CDR3 has 14 residues. The ends were cut back, 5 bases at V and 4 bases at J, with 14 bases in the middle.

The gene calls are TRBV7-8 and TRBJ1-5; 8 bases map to TRBD1. Germline-derived CDR1 and CDR2 are SGHVS and FQNEAQ. V was clipped by 5 bases and J by 2 bases; unmatched bases: 5. This CDR3 has 15 amino acids. CDR3 in amino acids: CASSPETGGNQPQHF. The CDR3 DNA is TGTGCCAGCAGCCCGGAGACAGGGGGCAATCAGCCCCAGCATTTT.

The genes are TRBV2 and TRBJ1-1; the D gene is possibly TRBD1 (5 bases). Per the germline V gene, CDR1 is SNHLY and CDR2 is FYNNEI. Trimming cost V 1 base and J 2 bases, with 8 bases left between them. This CDR3 contains 14 residues. Here the CDR3 reads CASSEGGANTEAFF. The DNA of the CDR3 is TGTGCCAGCAGTGAAGGAGGGGCTAACACTGAAGCTTTCTTT.